This is a list of T cell receptor beta chains from one sample in a study of blood T cell repertoires in COVID-19. Clones were sequenced by immunoSEQ multiplex PCR, and TCRdb holds only the in-frame ones, with some missing. The data hold 260,000 or so clones, with roughly four fifths observed a single time. The sample was peripheral blood. These receptors all come from a woman aged 80 or older with COVID-19, enrolled during active disease. Both conserved end residues are trimmed from each CDR3.

v_call: TRBV7-2; cdr3_length: 10; j_call: TRBJ2-7; cdr3_aa: ASSPNLHEQY
v_call: TRBV6-5; cdr3_length: 12; j_call: TRBJ1-2; cdr3_aa: ASRLTAIPDGYT
v_call: TRBV19; cdr3_length: 12; j_call: TRBJ2-3; cdr3_aa: ASSFLGSTDTQY
v_call: TRBV15; cdr3_length: 13; j_call: TRBJ2-3; cdr3_aa: ATSRAEGFSDTQY
v_call: TRBV2; cdr3_length: 12; j_call: TRBJ1-2; cdr3_aa: ASSPGWVFSGYT
v_call: TRBV13; cdr3_length: 13; j_call: TRBJ2-5; cdr3_aa: ASSRGTGLMETQY
v_call: TRBV10-3; cdr3_length: 13; j_call: TRBJ1-1; cdr3_aa: AISDPSRPDTEAF
v_call: TRBV18; cdr3_length: 13; j_call: TRBJ2-5; cdr3_aa: ASSRGGAGGETQY
v_call: TRBV27; cdr3_length: 11; j_call: TRBJ1-2; cdr3_aa: ASSLFRGLGYT
v_call: TRBV4-1; cdr3_length: 12; j_call: TRBJ2-7; cdr3_aa: ASSQGAENREQY